This T cell receptor (beta chain) derives from a study of cytomegalovirus exposure and HLA in healthy donors. The PCR ran on 60 Vbeta and 13 Jbeta primers. Clones were sequenced by immunoSEQ multiplex PCR, and TCRdb holds only the in-frame ones, with some missing. The sample consists of about 70,000 clones, 86% of them appearing once. Study results and caveats: Analyses of presence and absence presupposed an approximately uniform sequencing depth across donors.

This clone was observed a single time. Its antigen is unidentified. Per germline, CDR1 LNHDA and CDR2 SQIVND (reference sequence). The germline V and J ends were trimmed by 1 base and 0 bases, with 3 bases remaining between them. The CDR3 spans 13 residues. The sample was PBMCs. V and J are TRBV19 and TRBJ1-1, with unresolved D. This sequence was found in a woman in her twenties or thirties in good health and CMV-seronegative. The CDR3 nucleotides read TGTGCCAGTAGTATAGGAGTGAACACTGAAGCTTTCTTT. Amino acid sequence: CASSIGVNTEAFF.